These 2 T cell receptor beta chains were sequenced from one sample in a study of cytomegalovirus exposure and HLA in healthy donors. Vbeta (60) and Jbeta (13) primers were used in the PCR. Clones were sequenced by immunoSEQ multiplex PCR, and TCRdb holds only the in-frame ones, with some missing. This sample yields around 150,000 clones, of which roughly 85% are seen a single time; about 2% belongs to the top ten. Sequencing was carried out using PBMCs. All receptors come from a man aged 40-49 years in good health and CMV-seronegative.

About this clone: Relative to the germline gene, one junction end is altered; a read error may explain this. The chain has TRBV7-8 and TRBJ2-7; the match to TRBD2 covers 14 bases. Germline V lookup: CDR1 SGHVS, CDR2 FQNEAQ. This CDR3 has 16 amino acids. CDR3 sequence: CASSSGTSGSLNEQCF. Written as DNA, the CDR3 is TGTGCCAGCAGCTCTGGGACTAGCGGGAGTCTCAACGAGCAGTGCTTC.

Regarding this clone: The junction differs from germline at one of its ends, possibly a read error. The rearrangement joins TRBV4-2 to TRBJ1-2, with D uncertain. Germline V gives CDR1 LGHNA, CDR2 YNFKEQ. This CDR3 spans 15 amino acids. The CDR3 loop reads CASSQDLGQDYVYTF. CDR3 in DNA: TGTGCCAGCAGCCAAGATCTGGGTCAGGATTATGTCTACACCTTC.